This T cell receptor beta chain was captured by sequencing in a study of blood T cell repertoires in COVID-19. The CDR3 extends over 14 amino acids. Trimming removed 3 bases from V and 8 bases from J; junction bases left unmatched: 9. CDR1 SEHNR and CDR2 FQNEAQ come from the germline V gene (reference sequence). Before being deemed recovered, Cohort 3 donors had two negative PCRs, clearance, or symptom resolution. Here immunoSEQ multiplex PCR was the method, and the copy in TCRdb shows in-frame clones only, minus some. The data hold 500,000 or so clones, with about 85% observed a single time. This chain joins TRBV7-9 and TRBJ1-1; TRBD1 matches at 7 bases. The sample consisted of PBMCs or T cells enriched from blood (not recorded which). The source is a young woman who had recovered from COVID-19. This CDR3 is CASSFEQGTSEAFF. CDR3 nucleotide sequence: TGTGCCAGCAGCTTCGAACAGGGGACGTCGGAAGCTTTCTTT.